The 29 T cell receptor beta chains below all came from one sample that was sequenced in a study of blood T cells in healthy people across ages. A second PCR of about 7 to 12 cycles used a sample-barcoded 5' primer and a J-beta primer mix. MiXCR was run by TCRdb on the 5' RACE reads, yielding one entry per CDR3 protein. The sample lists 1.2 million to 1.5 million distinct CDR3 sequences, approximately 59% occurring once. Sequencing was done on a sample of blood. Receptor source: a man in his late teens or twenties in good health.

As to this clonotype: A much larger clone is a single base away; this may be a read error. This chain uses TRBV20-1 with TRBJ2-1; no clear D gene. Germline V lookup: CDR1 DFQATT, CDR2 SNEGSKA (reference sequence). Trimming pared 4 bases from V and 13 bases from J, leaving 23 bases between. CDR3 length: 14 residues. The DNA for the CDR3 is TGCAGTGCTATCCCGGGCCCCTTGAAAGAGACCCAGTTCTTC. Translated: CSAIPGPLKETQFF.

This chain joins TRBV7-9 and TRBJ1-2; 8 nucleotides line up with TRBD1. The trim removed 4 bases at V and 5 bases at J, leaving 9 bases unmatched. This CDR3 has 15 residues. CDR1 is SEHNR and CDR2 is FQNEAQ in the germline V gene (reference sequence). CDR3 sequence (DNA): TGTGCCAGCAGCTCTACTGACAGGGGACCGTATGGCTACACCTTC. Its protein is CASSSTDRGPYGYTF.

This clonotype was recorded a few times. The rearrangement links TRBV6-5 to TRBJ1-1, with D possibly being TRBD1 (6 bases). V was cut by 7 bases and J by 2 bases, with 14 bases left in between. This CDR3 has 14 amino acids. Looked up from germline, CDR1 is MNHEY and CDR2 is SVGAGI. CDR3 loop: CASKRGGFNTEAFF. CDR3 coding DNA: TGTGCCAGCAAAAGGGGGGGTTTTAACACTGAAGCTTTCTTT.

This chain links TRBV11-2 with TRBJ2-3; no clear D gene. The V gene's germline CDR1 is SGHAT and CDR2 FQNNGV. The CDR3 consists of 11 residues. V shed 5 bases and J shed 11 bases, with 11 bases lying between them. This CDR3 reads CASSLTRRQYF. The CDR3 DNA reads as TGTGCCAGCAGCCTAACCCGCCGGCAGTATTTT. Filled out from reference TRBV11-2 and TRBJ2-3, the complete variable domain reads EAGVAQSPRYKIIEKRQSVAFWCNPISGHATLYWYQQILGQGPKLLIQFQNNGVVDDSQLPKDRFSAERLKGVDSTLKIQPAKLEDSAVYLCASSLTRRQYFGPGTRLTVL.

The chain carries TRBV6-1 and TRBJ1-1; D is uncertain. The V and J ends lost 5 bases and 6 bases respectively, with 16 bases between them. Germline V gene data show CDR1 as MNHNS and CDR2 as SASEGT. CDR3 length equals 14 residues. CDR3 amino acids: CASSSARSGAEAFF. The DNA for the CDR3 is TGTGCCAGCAGTTCCGCCCGAAGTGGGGCTGAAGCTTTCTTT.

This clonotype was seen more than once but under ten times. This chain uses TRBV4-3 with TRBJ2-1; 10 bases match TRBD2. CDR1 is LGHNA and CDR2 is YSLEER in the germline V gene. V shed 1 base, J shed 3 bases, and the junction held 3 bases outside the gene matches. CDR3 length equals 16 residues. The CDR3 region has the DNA TGCGCCAGCAGCCAAGCAACTAGCGGGAACTACAATGAGCAGTTCTTC. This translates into CASSQATSGNYNEQFF.

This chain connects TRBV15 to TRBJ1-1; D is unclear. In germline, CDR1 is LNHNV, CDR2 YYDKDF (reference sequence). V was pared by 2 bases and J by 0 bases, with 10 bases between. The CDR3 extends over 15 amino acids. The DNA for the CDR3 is TGTGCCACCAGCAGATCTCAAACAGTGAACACTGAAGCTTTCTTT. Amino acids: CATSRSQTVNTEAFF.

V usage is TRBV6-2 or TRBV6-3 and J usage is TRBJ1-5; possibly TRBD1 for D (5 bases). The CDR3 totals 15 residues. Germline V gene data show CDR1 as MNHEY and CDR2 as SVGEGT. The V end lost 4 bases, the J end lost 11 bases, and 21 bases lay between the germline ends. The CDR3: CASSSGRAGRSAQHF. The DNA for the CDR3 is TGTGCCAGCAGTTCTGGAAGGGCAGGGAGATCTGCCCAGCATTTT.

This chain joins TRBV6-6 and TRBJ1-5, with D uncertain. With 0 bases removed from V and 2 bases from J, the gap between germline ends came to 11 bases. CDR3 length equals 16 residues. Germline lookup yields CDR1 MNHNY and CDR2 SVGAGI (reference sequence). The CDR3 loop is CASSYSGRGGNQPQHF. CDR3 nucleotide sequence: TGTGCCAGCAGTTACTCGGGCCGTGGCGGCAATCAGCCCCAGCATTTT.

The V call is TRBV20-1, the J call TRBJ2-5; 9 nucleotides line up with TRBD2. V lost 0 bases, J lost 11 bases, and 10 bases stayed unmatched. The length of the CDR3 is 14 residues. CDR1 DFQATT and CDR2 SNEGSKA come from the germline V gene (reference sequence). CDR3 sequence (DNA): TGCAGTGCTAGAGATGGCGGGGGGGCAGGTGAGCAGTACTTC. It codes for CSARDGGGAGEQYF.

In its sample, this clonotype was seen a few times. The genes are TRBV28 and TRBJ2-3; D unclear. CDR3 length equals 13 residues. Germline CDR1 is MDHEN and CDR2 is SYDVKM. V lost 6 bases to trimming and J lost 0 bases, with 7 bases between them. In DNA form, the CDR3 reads TGTGCCAGCAGCACGGTTAGCACAGATACGCAGTATTTT. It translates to CASSTVSTDTQYF.

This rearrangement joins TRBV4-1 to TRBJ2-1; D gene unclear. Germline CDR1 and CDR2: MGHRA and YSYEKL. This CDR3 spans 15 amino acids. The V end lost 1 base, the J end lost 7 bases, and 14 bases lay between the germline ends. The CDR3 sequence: CASSQGSDPSNEQFF. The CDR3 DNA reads TGCGCCAGCAGCCAAGGATCGGACCCCTCAAATGAGCAGTTCTTC.

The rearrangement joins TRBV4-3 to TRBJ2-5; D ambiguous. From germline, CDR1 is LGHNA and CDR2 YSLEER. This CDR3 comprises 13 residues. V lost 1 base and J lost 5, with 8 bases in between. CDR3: CASSQGEGETQYF. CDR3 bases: TGCGCCAGCAGCCAAGGGGAAGGGGAGACCCAGTACTTC.

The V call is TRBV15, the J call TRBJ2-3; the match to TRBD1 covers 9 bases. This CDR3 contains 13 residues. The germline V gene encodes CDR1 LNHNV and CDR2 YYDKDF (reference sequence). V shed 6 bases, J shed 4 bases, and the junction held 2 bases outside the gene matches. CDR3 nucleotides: TGTGCCACCAGGGACAGGGGTGCAGATACGCAGTATTTT. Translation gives CATRDRGADTQYF. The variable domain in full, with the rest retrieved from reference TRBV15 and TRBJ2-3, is DAMVIQNPRYQVTQFGKPVTLSCSQTLNHNVMYWYQQKSSQAPKLLFHYYDKDFNNEADTPDNFQSRRPNTSFCFLDIRSPGLGDTAMYLCATRDRGADTQYFGPGTRLTVL.

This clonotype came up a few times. Here the CDR3 reads CASRRDITYEQYF. CDR3 sequence (DNA): TGTGCCAGCAGACGAGACATCACCTACGAGCAGTACTTC. V usage is TRBV28 and J usage is TRBJ2-7, with D uncertain. Per the germline V gene, CDR1 is MDHEN and CDR2 is SYDVKM. V dropped 6 bases and J dropped 2 bases, with 11 bases sitting between them. CDR3 size: 13 residues.

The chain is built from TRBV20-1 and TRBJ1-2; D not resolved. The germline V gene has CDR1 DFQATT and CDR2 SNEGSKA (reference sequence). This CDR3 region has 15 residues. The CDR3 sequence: CRASALDGIYYGYTF. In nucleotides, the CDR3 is TGCAGAGCCAGTGCCCTGGACGGTATTTACTATGGCTACACCTTC.

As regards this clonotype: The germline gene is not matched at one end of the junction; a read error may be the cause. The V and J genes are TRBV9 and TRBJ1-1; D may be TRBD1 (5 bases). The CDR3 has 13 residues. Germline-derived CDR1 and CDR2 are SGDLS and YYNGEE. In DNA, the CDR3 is TGTGCCAGCAGCGTAGATCAAGGGACTGGAGCTTTCTTT. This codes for CASSVDQGTGAFF.

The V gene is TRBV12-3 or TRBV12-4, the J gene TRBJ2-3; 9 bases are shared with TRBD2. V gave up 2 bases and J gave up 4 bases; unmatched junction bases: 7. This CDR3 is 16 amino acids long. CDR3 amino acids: CASSLSAGGYSDTQYF. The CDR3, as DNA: TGTGCCAGCAGTTTATCGGCGGGAGGGTACTCAGATACGCAGTATTTT.

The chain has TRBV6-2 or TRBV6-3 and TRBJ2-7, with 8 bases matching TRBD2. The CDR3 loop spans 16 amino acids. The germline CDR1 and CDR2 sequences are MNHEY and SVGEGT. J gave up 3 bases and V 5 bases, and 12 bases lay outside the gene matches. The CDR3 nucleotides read TGTGCCAGCAGTCCCTTGTCCGCGGGAGGTTTCTACGAGCAGTACTTC. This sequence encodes CASSPLSAGGFYEQYF.

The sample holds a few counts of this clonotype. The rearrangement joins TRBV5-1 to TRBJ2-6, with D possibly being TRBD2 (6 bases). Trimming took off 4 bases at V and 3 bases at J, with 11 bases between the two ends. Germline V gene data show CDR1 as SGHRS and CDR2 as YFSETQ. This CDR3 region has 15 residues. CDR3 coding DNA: TGCGCCAGCAGCGGGGGGTCTTATGGGGCCAACGTCCTGACTTTC. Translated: CASSGGSYGANVLTF.

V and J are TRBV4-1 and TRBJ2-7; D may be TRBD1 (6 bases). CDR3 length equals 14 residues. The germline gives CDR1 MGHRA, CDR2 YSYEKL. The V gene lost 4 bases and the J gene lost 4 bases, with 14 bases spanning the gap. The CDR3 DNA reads TGCGCCAGCAGCCGGTCAGGGGAAAGTTACGAGCAGTACTTC. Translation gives CASSRSGESYEQYF.

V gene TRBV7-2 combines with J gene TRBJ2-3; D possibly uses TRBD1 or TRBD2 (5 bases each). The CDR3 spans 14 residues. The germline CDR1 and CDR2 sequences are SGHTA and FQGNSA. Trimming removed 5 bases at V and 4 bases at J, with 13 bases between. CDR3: CASSPPGPPDTQYF. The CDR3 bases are TGTGCCAGCAGCCCTCCGGGACCCCCAGATACGCAGTATTTT.

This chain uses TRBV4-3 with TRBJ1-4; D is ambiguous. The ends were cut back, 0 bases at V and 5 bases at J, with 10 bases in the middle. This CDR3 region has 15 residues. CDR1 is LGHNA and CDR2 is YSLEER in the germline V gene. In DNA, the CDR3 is TGCGCCAGCAGCCAAGATCCTGGACCGAATGAAAAACTGTTTTTT. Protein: CASSQDPGPNEKLFF.

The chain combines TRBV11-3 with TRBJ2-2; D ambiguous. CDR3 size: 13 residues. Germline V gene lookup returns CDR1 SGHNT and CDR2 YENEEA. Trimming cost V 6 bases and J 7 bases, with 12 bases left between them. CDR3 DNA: TGTGCCAGCAGTCTGATCTACGACGGGGAGCTGTTTTTT. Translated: CASSLIYDGELFF. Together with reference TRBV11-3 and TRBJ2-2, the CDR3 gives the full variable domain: EAGVVQSPRYKIIEKKQPVAFWCNPISGHNTLYWYLQNLGQGPELLIRYENEEAVDDSQLPKDRFSAERLKGVDSTLKIQPAELGDSAVYLCASSLIYDGELFFGEGSRLTVL.

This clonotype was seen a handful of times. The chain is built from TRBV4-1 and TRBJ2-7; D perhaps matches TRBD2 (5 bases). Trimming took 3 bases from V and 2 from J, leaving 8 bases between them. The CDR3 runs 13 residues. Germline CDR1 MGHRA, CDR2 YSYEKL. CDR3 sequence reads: CASSQDSAYEQYF. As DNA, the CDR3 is TGCGCCAGCAGCCAGGACTCAGCCTACGAGCAGTACTTC.

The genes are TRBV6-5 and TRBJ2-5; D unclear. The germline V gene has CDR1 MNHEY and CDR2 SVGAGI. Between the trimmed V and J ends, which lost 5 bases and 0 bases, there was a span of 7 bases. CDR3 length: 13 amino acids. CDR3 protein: CASSNTYQETQYF. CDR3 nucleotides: TGTGCCAGCAGTAACACGTACCAAGAGACCCAGTACTTC.

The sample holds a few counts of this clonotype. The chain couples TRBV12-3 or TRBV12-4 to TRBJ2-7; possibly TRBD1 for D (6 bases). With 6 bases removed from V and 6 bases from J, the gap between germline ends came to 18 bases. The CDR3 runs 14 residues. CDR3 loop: CASSTRGTASEQYF. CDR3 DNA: TGTGCCAGCAGCACAAGGGGGACCGCGTCCGAGCAGTACTTC.

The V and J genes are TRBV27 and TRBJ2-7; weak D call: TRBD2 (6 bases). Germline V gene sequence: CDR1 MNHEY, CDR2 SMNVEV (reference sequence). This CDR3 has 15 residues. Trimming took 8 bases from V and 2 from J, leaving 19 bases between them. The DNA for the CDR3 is TGTGCCAGCCATAGGAGGGACGGACTAACCTACGAGCAGTACTTC. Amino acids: CASHRRDGLTYEQYF.

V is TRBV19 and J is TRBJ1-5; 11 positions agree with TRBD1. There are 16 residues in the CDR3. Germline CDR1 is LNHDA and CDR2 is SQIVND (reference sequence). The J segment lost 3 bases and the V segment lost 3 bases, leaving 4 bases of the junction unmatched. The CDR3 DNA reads TGTGCCAGTAGTATCTGGACAGGGGGCTTCAATCAGCCCCAGCATTTT. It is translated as CASSIWTGGFNQPQHF.